These 3 T cell receptor beta chains came from one sample sequenced in a study of shared clonotypes between healthy human individuals. TCRdb's copy holds only in-frame clones and misses some; the assay was immunoSEQ multiplex PCR. The sample lists 850,000 to 1,200,000 clones, 75% occurring once. Sequenced input: memory CD4+ T cells sorted from blood. Subset here: CD45RA-negative fraction. These receptors were obtained from a man aged 18 to 30 in good health.

A note on this clone: Different DNA sequences within this sample yield the same CDR3. The chain combines TRBV30 with TRBJ2-4; possibly TRBD1 or TRBD2 for D (6 bases each). The V gene's germline CDR1 is GTSNPN and CDR2 SVGIG (reference sequence). Trimming took off 2 bases at V and 1 base at J, with 9 bases between the two ends. The CDR3 length is 14 residues. The CDR3 DNA sequence: TGTGCCTGGAGTATAGGGGGGGCCAAAAACATTCAGTACTTC. This codes for CAWSIGGAKNIQYF.

The chain employs TRBV5-4 and TRBJ1-2; D unclear. Germline CDR1 is SGHNT and CDR2 is YYREEE (reference sequence). Trimming took 4 bases from V and 5 from J, leaving 9 bases between them. The CDR3 has 12 amino acids. The CDR3 DNA is TGTGCCAGCAGCGCTTACTCATATGGCTACACCTTC. It specifies CASSAYSYGYTF. Looking up the rest from reference TRBV5-4 and TRBJ1-2 gives the full variable domain: ETGVTQSPTHLIKTRGQQVTLRCSSQSGHNTVSWYQQALGQGPQFIFQYYREEENGRGNFPPRFSGLQFPNYSSELNVNALELDDSALYLCASSAYSYGYTFGSGTRLTVV.

The V gene is TRBV5-1, the J gene TRBJ2-2, with 7 bases that match TRBD1. J gave up 4 bases and V 1 base, and 1 base lay outside the gene matches. Germline values: CDR1 SGHRS, CDR2 YFSETQ. The CDR3 is 14 residues long. This chain's CDR3 is CASSLTGVTGELFF. The CDR3 region has the DNA TGCGCCAGCAGCTTGACAGGGGTCACCGGGGAGCTGTTTTTT.